These 13 T cell receptor beta chains share one sample of origin, sequenced in a study of blood T cell repertoires in COVID-19. Sequencing was performed with immunoSEQ multiplex PCR; in TCRdb, only in-frame clones are kept and a portion is missing. The sample contains about 110,000 clones, around 90% of which appear only once. Sequencing used peripheral blood. These receptors came from a human donor in a cohort sampled during active COVID-19.

The chain has TRBV28 and TRBJ1-6, with D possibly TRBD1 on 5 matching bases. Looked up from germline, CDR1 is MDHEN and CDR2 is SYDVKM. The CDR3 sequence is 14 residues long. V was clipped by 6 bases and J by 8 bases, with 14 bases between them. In DNA, the CDR3 is TGTGCCAGCAGCCCGGGGGGGGTATATTCACCCCTCCACTTT. Translated, it gives CASSPGGVYSPLHF.

Only one count was recorded for this clone. The chain uses TRBV27 and TRBJ1-2, with a tentative D call TRBD1 (5 bases). Trimming left V 8 bases short and J 10 bases short, with 26 bases between. The CDR3 is 15 amino acids. Germline V gene sequence: CDR1 MNHEY, CDR2 SMNVEV (reference sequence). In nucleotides, the CDR3 is TGTGCCAGCGGCCTCGCAAGGGCGGGGGACCGTCACTACACCTTC. The encoded protein is CASGLARAGDRHYTF.

This chain uses TRBV18 with TRBJ1-2; D ambiguous. Germline CDR1 and CDR2: KGHSH and LQKENI. The germline V and J ends were trimmed by 1 base and 4 bases, with 13 bases remaining between them. This CDR3 region has 15 residues. CDR3 sequence (DNA): TGTGCCAGCTCACCACGCTCACAGAACTTCTATGGCTACACCTTC. Translating it yields CASSPRSQNFYGYTF.

This chain joins TRBV11-2 and TRBJ2-4; 7 bases are a match to TRBD2. The CDR3 totals 16 residues. The germline V gene has CDR1 SGHAT and CDR2 FQNNGV. V shed 5 bases, J shed 7 bases, and the junction held 14 bases outside the gene matches. The CDR3 is CASSTLSGVARNIQYF. CDR3 sequence (DNA): TGTGCCAGCAGCACCCTGAGCGGGGTAGCTCGGAACATTCAGTACTTC.

V gene TRBV18 combines with J gene TRBJ2-7; D possibly corresponds to TRBD2 (6 bases). CDR1 KGHSH and CDR2 LQKENI come from the germline V gene. The CDR3 is 15 residues long. V was cut by 4 bases and J by 7 bases, with 20 bases left in between. CDR3 residues: CASSRRDSTEGEQYF. Here the CDR3 DNA reads TGTGCCAGCTCACGACGGGACTCGACGGAAGGGGAGCAGTACTTC.

V usage is TRBV19 and J usage is TRBJ1-4; perhaps TRBD1 as D (6 bases). This CDR3 is 19 amino acids long. Germline V gives CDR1 LNHDA, CDR2 SQIVND (reference sequence). The V and J ends lost 0 bases and 0 bases respectively, with 17 bases between them. CDR3 in DNA: TGTGCCAGTAGTATAGATGGAAGACGGACAGTGGCAACTAATGAAAAACTGTTTTTT. Its translation: CASSIDGRRTVATNEKLFF.

The V gene is TRBV5-6, the J gene TRBJ2-1, with 11 bases aligning to TRBD2. Per the germline V gene, CDR1 is SGHDT and CDR2 is YYEEEE. Trimming cost V 0 bases and J 5 bases; bases outside gene matches: 4. This CDR3 has 16 residues. The CDR3 DNA reads TGTGCCAGCAGCTTGGGCGGGACTAGCGGACACAATGAGCAGTTCTTC. This translates into CASSLGGTSGHNEQFF.

The CDR3 DNA reads as TGTGCCAGCAGCTTACAGCTAGCGGGAGGTGAGCAGTACTTC. Translated: CASSLQLAGGEQYF. The J gene is TRBJ2-7, the V gene TRBV7-3; 11 bases are shared with TRBD2. The CDR3 spans 14 residues. Trimming cost V 2 bases and J 7 bases; bases outside gene matches: 4. Germline V gene lookup returns CDR1 SGHTA and CDR2 FQGTGA.

The chain recombines TRBV7-3 with TRBJ2-7; the match to TRBD1 covers 11 bases. The CDR3 is 16 residues long. Germline V CDR1 and CDR2: SGHTA, FQGTGA. V gave up 2 bases and J gave up 5 bases; unmatched junction bases: 8. CDR3: CASSLQAGTGGNEQYF. The CDR3 DNA reads TGTGCCAGCAGCTTACAGGCCGGGACAGGGGGGAACGAGCAGTACTTC.

The chain is built from TRBV5-1 and TRBJ1-4; maybe TRBD1 (6 bases). V shed 4 bases and J shed 6 bases, with 13 bases lying between them. Per the germline V gene, CDR1 is SGHRS and CDR2 is YFSETQ. The CDR3 loop spans 14 amino acids. CDR3 bases: TGCGCCAGCAGCCCGGACAGCGGTTATGAAAAACTGTTTTTT. Protein product: CASSPDSGYEKLFF.

This chain links TRBV7-3 with TRBJ2-3, with 11 nucleotides matching TRBD2. The CDR3 is 18 amino acids. In germline, CDR1 is SGHTA, CDR2 FQGTGA. V lost 3 bases and J lost 2; bases outside the gene matches: 10. The CDR3: CASSFLAGGIFDTDTQYF. For the CDR3, the DNA is TGTGCCAGCAGCTTTCTAGCGGGGGGCATATTTGACACAGATACGCAGTATTTT.

V is TRBV9 and J is TRBJ2-1, with 7 bases matching TRBD2. CDR1 SGDLS and CDR2 YYNGEE come from the germline V gene. This CDR3 has 15 residues. The junction had 5 bases not matched to a gene; V was cut back by 0 bases and J by 5 bases. The CDR3 loop is CASSVAGDYDNEQFF. CDR3 in DNA: TGTGCCAGCAGCGTAGCTGGGGACTACGACAATGAGCAGTTCTTC.

The rearrangement uses TRBV12-3 or TRBV12-4 and TRBJ2-5, with D tentatively TRBD1 (6 bases). This CDR3 contains 11 residues. V was pared by 3 bases and J by 12 bases, with 11 bases between. The CDR3 here is CASSFRDTEYF. The CDR3 DNA reads as TGTGCCAGCAGTTTCCGGGACACCGAGTACTTC.